These 14 T cell receptor beta chains were all obtained from the same sample, sequenced in a study of shared clonotypes between healthy human individuals. In the naive CD8 group, cells lacked CD45RO and were positively selected for CCR7, so terminally differentiated effector memory CD45RA+ cells were left out. Assay: immunoSEQ multiplex PCR; the TCRdb copy retains only in-frame clones and omits some. The table records some 2.1 million clones, less than 95% of them present only once. Sequenced sample: naive CD8+ T cells sorted from blood. The receptors stem from a man between 18 and 35 years old in good health.

This chain links TRBV28 with TRBJ2-7; TRBD1 matches 9 bases. Germline values: CDR1 MDHEN, CDR2 SYDVKM. The CDR3 is 15 amino acids. V shed 6 bases, J shed 5 bases, and the junction held 11 bases outside the gene matches. CDR3 nucleotides: TGTGCCAGCAGCCGGGACAGGGCCTCTTCCCACGAGCAGTACTTC. The encoded protein is CASSRDRASSHEQYF.

The chain uses TRBV27 and TRBJ2-2; D call uncertain. The germline V and J ends were trimmed by 3 bases and 6 bases, with 8 bases remaining between them. This CDR3 is built from 13 residues. Germline lookup yields CDR1 MNHEY and CDR2 SMNVEV (reference sequence). The CDR3 protein is CASSFRVSGELFF. The DNA for the CDR3 is TGTGCCAGCAGTTTTAGGGTTTCCGGGGAGCTGTTTTTT.

The CDR3 sequence: CAWSSGGGLQETQYF. CDR3 DNA: TGTGCCTGGAGTAGTGGCGGGGGCCTTCAAGAGACCCAGTACTTC. This chain links TRBV30 with TRBJ2-5; perhaps TRBD2 as D (7 bases). V lost 2 bases and J lost 2, with 15 bases in between. The V gene's germline CDR1 is GTSNPN and CDR2 SVGIG (reference sequence). This CDR3 has 15 residues.

The rearrangement joins TRBV28 to TRBJ1-2; 7 bases line up with TRBD1. This CDR3 comprises 14 residues. Trimming at V came to 2 bases and at J to 4 bases, leaving 4 bases not matched to a gene. CDR1 is MDHEN, CDR2 SYDVKM, per germline. CDR3: CASSLPTGSYGYTF. Written as DNA, the CDR3 is TGTGCCAGCAGTTTACCGACAGGGAGCTATGGCTACACCTTC.

The chain joins TRBV14 to TRBJ2-7; no definite D call. The CDR3 has 13 residues. V was pared by 6 bases and J by 3 bases, with 12 bases between. CDR1 and CDR2 from the germline V gene are SGHDN and FVKESK. The CDR3: CASRGFLDYEQYF. The CDR3 DNA reads as TGTGCCAGCAGAGGGTTCTTAGACTACGAGCAGTACTTC.

This CDR3 reads CASSLMSGELFF. In nucleotides, the CDR3 is TGCGCCAGCAGCTTGATGTCCGGGGAGCTGTTTTTT. The chain recombines TRBV5-1 with TRBJ2-2, with no clear D. The CDR3 spans 12 residues. Germline V gene data show CDR1 as SGHRS and CDR2 as YFSETQ. Trimming removed 1 base at V and 6 bases at J, with 4 bases between.

This clone was seen once. This chain connects TRBV13 to TRBJ1-2; D gene unclear. This CDR3 is 16 amino acids long. Germline CDR1 is PRHDT and CDR2 is FYEKMQ (reference sequence). The V gene lost 1 base and the J gene lost 0 bases, with 12 bases spanning the gap. The CDR3: CASSLEGSSANYGYTF. For the CDR3, the DNA is TGTGCCAGCAGCTTAGAGGGCAGCTCAGCTAACTATGGCTACACCTTC.

The V gene is TRBV7-9, the J gene TRBJ2-7, with D perhaps matching TRBD1 or TRBD2 (5 bases each). Germline-derived CDR1 and CDR2 are SEHNR and FQNEAQ (reference sequence). V dropped 5 bases and J dropped 6 bases, with 20 bases sitting between them. The CDR3 loop spans 15 amino acids. In DNA form, the CDR3 reads TGTGCCAGCAGCCCCGCCGGGACCTCCGTTGGCGAGCAGTACTTC. This encodes CASSPAGTSVGEQYF.

The CDR3, as DNA: TGTGCCAGCAGCTTAACCGGACAGGGAAGCAATCAGCCCCAGCATTTT. It yields the protein CASSLTGQGSNQPQHF. The chain combines TRBV7-9 with TRBJ1-5, with 8 positions matching TRBD1. This CDR3 has 16 amino acids. CDR1 is SEHNR, CDR2 FQNEAQ, per germline (reference sequence). V shed 2 bases, J shed 1 base, and the junction held 4 bases outside the gene matches.

A note on this clone: At the DNA level, this CDR3 is encoded by other sequences in the same sample as well. The chain combines TRBV28 with TRBJ2-2; D is possibly TRBD1 (5 bases). Germline CDR1 is MDHEN and CDR2 is SYDVKM. CDR3 length equals 14 residues. Trimming left V 1 base short and J 5 bases short, with 8 bases between. CDR3 sequence: CASSLSGSTGELFF. The CDR3 DNA reads as TGTGCCAGCAGTTTATCAGGGTCGACCGGGGAGCTGTTTTTT.

As concerns this clone: Other DNA sequences in the same sample also yield this CDR3. V usage is TRBV9 and J usage is TRBJ1-6, with 8 bases aligning to TRBD1. Germline-derived CDR1 and CDR2 are SGDLS and YYNGEE. The CDR3 is made up of 14 amino acids. V was clipped by 0 bases and J by 8 bases; unmatched bases: 1. The CDR3 loop reads CASSVATGDSPLHF. The CDR3 bases are TGTGCCAGCAGCGTAGCGACAGGGGATTCACCCCTCCACTTT.

V and J are TRBV7-2 and TRBJ2-2, with D hard to call. The CDR3 covers 13 residues. V lost 4 bases to trimming and J lost 7 bases, with 10 bases between them. Germline CDR1 is SGHTA and CDR2 is FQGNSA. The CDR3 nucleotides read TGTGCCAGCAGCTCGGACCCTAGCGGGGAGCTGTTTTTT. Translated, it gives CASSSDPSGELFF. Combining the CDR3 with reference TRBV7-2 and TRBJ2-2 gives the whole variable domain GAGVSQSPSNKVTEKGKDVELRCDPISGHTALYWYRQSLGQGLEFLIYFQGNSAPDKSGLPSDRFSAERTGGSVSTLTIQRTQQEDSAVYLCASSSDPSGELFFGEGSRLTVL.

This chain links TRBV7-9 with TRBJ2-3, with 11 bases identical to TRBD2. The CDR3 runs to 15 residues. V lost 5 bases, J lost 5 bases, and 6 bases stayed unmatched. Germline lookup yields CDR1 SEHNR and CDR2 FQNEAQ (reference sequence). The CDR3 is CASSQLAGVGDTQYF. DNA of the CDR3: TGTGCCAGCAGCCAACTAGCGGGAGTAGGAGATACGCAGTATTTT.

CDR3 amino acids: CASSRGLDSYNEQFF. For the CDR3, the DNA is TGCGCCAGCAGCCGCGGACTAGATTCCTACAATGAGCAGTTCTTC. The rearrangement uses TRBV4-3 and TRBJ2-1, with TRBD2 matching over 7 bases. CDR1 and CDR2 from the germline V gene are LGHNA and YSLEER. The CDR3 sequence is 15 residues long. V lost 4 bases to trimming and J lost 1 base; unmatched junction nucleotides: 4.